Here is one TCR beta chain with its context. In the original workflow: By means of reference gene primer amplification, nucleated cell counts were estimated. The assay was immunoSEQ multiplex PCR, and TCRdb's table has in-frame clones only and misses some. The V and J calls and clone size were taken over from that table, and D and trimming were inferred from the DNA. The sample has 110,000 to 150,000 clones, under 80% seen once; the top ten hold roughly 13%. The sample originates from a study of blood T cell repertoires in COVID-19. Study information: Material from acute and convalescent COVID-19 was sourced from the United States, Italy and Spain. T cells, B-cell-depleted T cells, or PBMCs provided the cDNA or gDNA that served as material.

CDR3 length: 14 amino acids. V lost 5 bases to trimming and J lost 2 bases; unmatched junction nucleotides: 6. The germline V gene encodes CDR1 SQVTM and CDR2 ANQGSEA. The rearrangement joins TRBV29-1 to TRBJ2-7; 10 bases are shared with TRBD1. The material sequenced was peripheral blood. The source of this sequence is an older man with acute or convalescent COVID-19. The CDR3 sequence is CSVRQGAYAYEQYF. The CDR3 DNA sequence: TGCAGCGTTCGACAGGGGGCTTACGCCTACGAGCAGTACTTC.